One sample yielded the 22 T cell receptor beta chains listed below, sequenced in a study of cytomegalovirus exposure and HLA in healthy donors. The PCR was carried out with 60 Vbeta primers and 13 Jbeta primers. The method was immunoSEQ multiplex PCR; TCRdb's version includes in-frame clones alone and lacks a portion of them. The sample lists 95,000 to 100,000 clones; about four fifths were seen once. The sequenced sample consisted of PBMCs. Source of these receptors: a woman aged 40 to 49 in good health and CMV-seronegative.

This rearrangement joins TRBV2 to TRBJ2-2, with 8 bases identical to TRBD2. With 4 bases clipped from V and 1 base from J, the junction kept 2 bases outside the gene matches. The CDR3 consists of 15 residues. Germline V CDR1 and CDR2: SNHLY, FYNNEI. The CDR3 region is CASSVAGGNTGELFF. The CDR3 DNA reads TGTGCCAGCAGTGTCGCGGGAGGGAACACCGGGGAGCTGTTTTTT.

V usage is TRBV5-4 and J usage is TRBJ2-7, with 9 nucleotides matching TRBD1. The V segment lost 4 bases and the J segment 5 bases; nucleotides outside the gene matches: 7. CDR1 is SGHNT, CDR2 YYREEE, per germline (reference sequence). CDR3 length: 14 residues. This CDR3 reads CASSLDRGSNEQYF. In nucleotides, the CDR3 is TGTGCCAGCAGCCTGGACAGGGGTTCGAACGAGCAGTACTTC.

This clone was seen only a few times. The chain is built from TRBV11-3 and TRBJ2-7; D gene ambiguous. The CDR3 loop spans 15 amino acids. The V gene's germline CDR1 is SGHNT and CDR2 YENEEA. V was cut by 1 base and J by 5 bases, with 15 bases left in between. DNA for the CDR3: TGTGCCAGCAGCTTAGCGCCCTCGACGGCGGACGAGCAGTACTTC. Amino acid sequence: CASSLAPSTADEQYF.

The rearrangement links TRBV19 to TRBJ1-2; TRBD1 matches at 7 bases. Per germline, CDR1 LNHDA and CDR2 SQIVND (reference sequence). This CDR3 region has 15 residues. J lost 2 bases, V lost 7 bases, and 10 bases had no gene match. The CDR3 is CASTQAGGTNYGYTF. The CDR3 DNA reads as TGTGCCAGTACCCAAGCAGGGGGAACCAACTATGGCTACACCTTC.

The CDR3 DNA reads TGCGCCAGCAGCCAACTACAGGCTAGAAACACCATATATTTT. This sequence encodes CASSQLQARNTIYF. The chain carries TRBV4-3 and TRBJ1-3, with D possibly being TRBD1 (5 bases). This CDR3 is built from 14 residues. Trimming took off 2 bases at V and 5 bases at J, with 10 bases between the two ends. CDR1 and CDR2 (germline): LGHNA, YSLEER.

The CDR3 protein is CASVDSPERPQHF. CDR3 DNA: TGTGCCAGCGTCGACAGTCCTGAGCGGCCCCAGCATTTT. This chain links TRBV6-1 with TRBJ1-5; tentatively, D is TRBD1 (5 bases). V dropped 8 bases and J dropped 9 bases, with 17 bases sitting between them. The CDR3 consists of 13 residues. Germline loops: CDR1 MNHNS, CDR2 SASEGT.

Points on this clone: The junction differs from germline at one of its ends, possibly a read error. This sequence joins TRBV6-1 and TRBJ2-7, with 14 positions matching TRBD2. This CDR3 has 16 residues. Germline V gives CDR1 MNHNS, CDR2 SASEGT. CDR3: CAISETSGRAEYEQYF. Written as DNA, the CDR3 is TGTGCCATCAGTGAGACTAGCGGGAGGGCCGAGTACGAGCAGTACTTC.

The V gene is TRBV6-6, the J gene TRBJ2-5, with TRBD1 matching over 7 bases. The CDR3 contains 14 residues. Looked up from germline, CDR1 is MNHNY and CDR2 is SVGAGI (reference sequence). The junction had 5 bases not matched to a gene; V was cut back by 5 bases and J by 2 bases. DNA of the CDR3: TGTGCCAGCAGTCCCGGGACAGTTCAAGAGACCCAGTACTTC. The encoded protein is CASSPGTVQETQYF.

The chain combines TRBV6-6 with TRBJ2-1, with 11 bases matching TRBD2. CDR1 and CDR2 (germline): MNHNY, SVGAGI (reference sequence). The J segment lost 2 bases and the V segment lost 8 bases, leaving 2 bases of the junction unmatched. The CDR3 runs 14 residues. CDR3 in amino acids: CASFSGRAYNEQFF. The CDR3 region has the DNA TGTGCCAGCTTTAGCGGGAGGGCCTACAATGAGCAGTTCTTC.

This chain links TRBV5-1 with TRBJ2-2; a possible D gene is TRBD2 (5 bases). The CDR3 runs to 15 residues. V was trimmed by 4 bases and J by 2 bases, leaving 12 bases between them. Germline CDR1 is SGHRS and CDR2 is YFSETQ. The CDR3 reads CASSLAGVNTGELFF. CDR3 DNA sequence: TGCGCCAGCAGCCTCGCGGGCGTTAACACCGGGGAGCTGTTTTTT.

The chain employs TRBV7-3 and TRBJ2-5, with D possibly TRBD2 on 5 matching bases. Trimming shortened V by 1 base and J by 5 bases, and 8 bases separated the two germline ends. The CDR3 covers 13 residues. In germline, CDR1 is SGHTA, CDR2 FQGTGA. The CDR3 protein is CASSLRGPETQYF. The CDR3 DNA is TGTGCCAGCAGCTTAAGAGGGCCGGAGACCCAGTACTTC. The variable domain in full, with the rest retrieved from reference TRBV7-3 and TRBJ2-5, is GAGVSQTPSNKVTEKGKYVELRCDPISGHTALYWYRQSLGQGPEFLIYFQGTGAADDSGLPNDRFFAVRPEGSVSTLKIQRTERGDSAVYLCASSLRGPETQYFGPGTRLLVL.

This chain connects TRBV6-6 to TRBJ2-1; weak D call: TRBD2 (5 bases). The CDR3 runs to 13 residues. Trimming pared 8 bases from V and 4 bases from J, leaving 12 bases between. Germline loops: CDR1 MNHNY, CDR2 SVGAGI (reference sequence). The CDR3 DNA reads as TGTGCCAGCGGAGGAAGTGGATACAATGAGCAGTTCTTC. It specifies CASGGSGYNEQFF.

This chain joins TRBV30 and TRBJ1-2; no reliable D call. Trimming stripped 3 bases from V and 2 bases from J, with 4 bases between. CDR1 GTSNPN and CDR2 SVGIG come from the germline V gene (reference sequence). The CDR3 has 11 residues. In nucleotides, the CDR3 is TGTGCCTGGAGGGGCAACTATGGCTACACCTTC. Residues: CAWRGNYGYTF.

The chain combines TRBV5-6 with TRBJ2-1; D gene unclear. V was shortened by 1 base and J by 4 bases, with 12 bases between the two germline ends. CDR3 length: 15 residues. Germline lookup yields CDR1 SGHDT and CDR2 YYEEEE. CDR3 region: CASSLWLGQYNEQFF. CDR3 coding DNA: TGTGCCAGCAGCTTGTGGCTAGGTCAATACAATGAGCAGTTCTTC.

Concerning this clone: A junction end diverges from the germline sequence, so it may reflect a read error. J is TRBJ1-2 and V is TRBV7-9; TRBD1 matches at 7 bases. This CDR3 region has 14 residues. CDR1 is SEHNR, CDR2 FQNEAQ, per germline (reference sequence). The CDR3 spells CSSSPGQDNYGYTF. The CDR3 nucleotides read TGTTCCAGCAGCCCCGGACAGGATAACTATGGCTACACCTTC.

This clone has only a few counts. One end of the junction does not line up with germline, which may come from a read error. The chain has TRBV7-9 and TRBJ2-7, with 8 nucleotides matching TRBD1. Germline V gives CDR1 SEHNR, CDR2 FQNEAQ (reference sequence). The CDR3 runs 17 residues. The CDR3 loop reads CSSSTRDGQGASYEQYF. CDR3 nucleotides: TGTTCCAGCAGCACCCGGGATGGACAGGGTGCAAGCTACGAGCAGTACTTC.

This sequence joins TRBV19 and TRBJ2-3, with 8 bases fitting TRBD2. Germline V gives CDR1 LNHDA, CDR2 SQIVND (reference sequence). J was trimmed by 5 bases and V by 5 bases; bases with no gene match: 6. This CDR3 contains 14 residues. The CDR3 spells CASSSVAGLDTQYF. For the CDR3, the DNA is TGTGCCAGTAGTTCCGTAGCGGGGCTAGATACGCAGTATTTT.

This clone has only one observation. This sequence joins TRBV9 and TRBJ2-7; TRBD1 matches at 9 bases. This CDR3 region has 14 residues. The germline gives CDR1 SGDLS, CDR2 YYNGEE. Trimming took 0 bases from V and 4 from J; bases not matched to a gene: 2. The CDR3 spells CASSVGTGDYEQYF. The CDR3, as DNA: TGTGCCAGCAGCGTAGGGACAGGGGATTACGAGCAGTACTTC.

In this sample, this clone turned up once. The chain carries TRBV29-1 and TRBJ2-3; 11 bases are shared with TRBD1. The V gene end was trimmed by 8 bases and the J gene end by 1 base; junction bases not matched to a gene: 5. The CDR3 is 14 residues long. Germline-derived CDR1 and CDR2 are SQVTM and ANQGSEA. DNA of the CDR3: TGCAGCTCCACGGGACAGGGGGGCACAGATACGCAGTATTTT. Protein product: CSSTGQGGTDTQYF.

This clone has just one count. The CDR3 DNA reads TGTGCCAGCACCCTAGGGGGCTACTCGGACGAGCAGTACTTC. Its translation is CASTLGGYSDEQYF. The V gene is TRBV6-5, the J gene TRBJ2-7; TRBD1 matches at 7 bases. CDR1 is MNHEY, CDR2 SVGAGI, per germline. V dropped 7 bases and J dropped 5; count of bases not matched to a gene: 11. The length of the CDR3 is 14 residues.

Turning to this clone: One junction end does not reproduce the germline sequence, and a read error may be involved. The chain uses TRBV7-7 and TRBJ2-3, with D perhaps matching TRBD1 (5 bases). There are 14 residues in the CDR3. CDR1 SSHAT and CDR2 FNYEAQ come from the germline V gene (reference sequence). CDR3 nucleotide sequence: TGTGCTAGCAGCTTAGACAGAACCACAGATACGCAGTATTTT. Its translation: CASSLDRTTDTQYF.

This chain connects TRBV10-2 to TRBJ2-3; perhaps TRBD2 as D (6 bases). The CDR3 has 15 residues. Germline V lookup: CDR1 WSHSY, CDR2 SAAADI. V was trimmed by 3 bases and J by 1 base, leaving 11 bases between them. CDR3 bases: TGCGCCAGCAGTGATTGGGGGGTGGGCACAGATACGCAGTATTTT. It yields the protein CASSDWGVGTDTQYF.